The entry that follows covers one TCR beta chain sequence. This clone was detected only a few times. Its antigen is not yet known. The input lacks base qualities; no much larger clone sits a single base away. The collaborating institutions used their own protocols to collect whole blood in K2EDTA tubes. For TCRbeta analysis, collaborator samples were shipped as frozen whole blood, as isolated PBMCs, or as DNA extracted from either sample type. The sample comes from a study of blood T cell repertoires in COVID-19 (dated by TCRdb to 2020 to 2022). At the level of the whole study: Collaborator samples came from the United States, Italy and Spain and covered acute and convalescent phases of COVID-19. The material from the prospective study consisted of cDNA or gDNA derived from T cells, B-cell-depleted T cells, or PBMCs. Sample metadata almost always included a de-identified subject ID, COVID-19 status, age in years and sex. The samples were drawn from two sources: the first 160 participants of the ongoing ImmuneRACE study, and 1,200 or so subjects contributed by 6 global collaborators. Deeply sampled blood TCRbeta repertoires from subjects exposed to, actively infected with, or recovered from COVID-19 were included in the dataset. Where HLA class I and class II types were available, the types were taken from metadata supplied by the sample provider, not from assay-based typing. A freely available public database, intended as a resource for researchers studying the immune response to SARS-CoV-2, is where the repertoires were released. What the work shows at the level of the full study, not this receptor alone: The amount of clinical and demographic metadata varied by source and participant and was provided uncurated.

For this chain, trimming is 9 bases at the V end and 3 bases at the J end, and the number of junction bases without a gene match is 6. From the cysteine up to the phenylalanine, the CDR3 has a length of 14 residues. Of the read, only the CDR3 DNA is kept; its 42 bases are in frame from base 1. In the germline V gene, CDR1 corresponds to KGHDR and CDR2 to SFDVKD. TCRbeta CDR3 regions were amplified from genomic DNA by means of the immunoSEQ Assay, a bias-controlled multiplex PCR. The authors' analysis ran thus. Nucleated cell counts per sample were estimated from amplification of reference gene primers within the assay. To quantify the absolute abundance of each unique TCRbeta CDR3 rearrangement, sequence reads were collapsed and filtered. Productive Simpson clonality was computed per sample as the square root of Simpson's diversity index over productive rearrangements. The clones in this table, taken by TCRdb from immuneACCESS, are in-frame only. Not every clone is retained; where verified, under half of the shortfall comes from an unresolved V gene, and the cause of the rest is unknown. That table gives V, J and clone size, and the DNA gave D and trimming. The sample table contains 120,000 or so clones; only one count was recorded for about 85% of them. In total, the top ten clones hold about 7% of the sample.

The sequence came from a man of 80 years or more with active or convalescent COVID-19. Rearrangement joined TRBV24-1 to TRBJ2-1, with 8 junctional bases fitting TRBD1. Source material: peripheral blood. The nucleotide sequence is TGTGCCACCGGGGGAGACAGGGGCTACAATGAGCAGTTCTTC. Translated, it gives CATGGDRGYNEQFF.